The 3 T cell receptor beta chains presented below share a single source sample, sequenced in a study of T cells in Graves' hyperthyroidism and ophthalmopathy. Researchers took RNA transcripts and amplified the TCR beta CDR3 regions from them. Initially, a first-round RT-PCR of the TCR CDR3 employed the HTBI primer set. TCRdb reanalysed the multiplex PCR reads using MiXCR and keeps one entry per CDR3 protein. The repertoire holds hundreds of thousands of distinct CDR3 sequences, with approximately 44% as singletons. Specimen: peripheral blood or thyroid tissue (not recorded which). These receptors were taken from a woman aged 18-29 years with Graves' hyperthyroidism.

This rearrangement joins TRBV20-1 to TRBJ1-3; D is perhaps TRBD1 (6 bases). Germline CDR1 is DFQATT and CDR2 is SNEGSKA (reference sequence). V lost 5 bases to trimming and J lost 4 bases, with 9 bases between them. The CDR3 totals 12 residues. CDR3 region: CSAQGWGNTIYF. CDR3 sequence (DNA): TGCAGTGCTCAGGGGTGGGGAAACACCATATATTTT.

This clonotype was detected only once. The V call is TRBV12-3 or TRBV12-4, the J call TRBJ1-4, with D possibly matching TRBD1 (6 bases). The J call may be wrong; the DNA end is better matched by TRBJ2-3. The CDR3 loop spans 13 amino acids. CDR3 residues: CASRDPGADTQYF. The CDR3 DNA is TGTGCCAGCAGAGATCCAGGGGCGGATACGCAGTATTTT.

This clonotype came up a few times. This chain joins TRBV6-1 and TRBJ1-1; no firm D call. This CDR3 has 14 amino acids. V was pared by 5 bases and J by 5 bases, with 15 bases between. The V gene's germline CDR1 is MNHNS and CDR2 SASEGT. CDR3 DNA: TGTGCCAGCAGTCCTTCGCGCTGGTCGACTGAAGCTTTCTTT. This codes for CASSPSRWSTEAFF.